This T cell receptor (beta chain) was observed in a study of CD8 T cells in ankylosing spondylitis. This clonotype was seen ten or more times. The antigen is not known. Study observations and caveats: Reports say disease-linked clones showed up significantly more in matched ankylosing spondylitis synovial fluid. Earlier literature documents some of the motif variants in reactive arthritis synovial fluid and blood.

TCRdb reprocessed the 5' RACE reads via MiXCR and lists one record per CDR3 protein. Of 200,000 to 250,000 distinct CDR3 sequences in the sample, roughly 10% were seen once. This CDR3 spans 15 amino acids. V dropped 5 bases and J dropped 5; count of bases not matched to a gene: 6. The sample comprised blood, either unsorted or a sorted T cell fraction (not recorded which). The source is a male donor with ankylosing spondylitis or in good health (not recorded which). The rearrangement joins TRBV12-3 or TRBV12-4 to TRBJ2-2; 9 positions match TRBD1. CDR3 coding DNA: TGTGCCAGCAGTCCCCAGGACAGGGGTACCGGGGAGCTGTTTTTT. Protein: CASSPQDRGTGELFF.